These 3 T cell receptor beta chains originate from one sample sequenced in a study of cytomegalovirus exposure and HLA in healthy donors. 13 Jbeta primers and 60 Vbeta primers were used for the PCR. The table came from immunoSEQ multiplex PCR; TCRdb's copy has only in-frame clones and leaves some out. The table lists roughly 120,000 clones, roughly 70% of them singletons, with 5.5% to 8.5% in the top ten. The sample consisted of PBMCs. The receptors stem from a middle-aged man in good health and CMV-seropositive.

The rearrangement links TRBV30 to TRBJ1-2; 8 nucleotides agree with TRBD1. This CDR3 spans 14 amino acids. V dropped 1 base and J dropped 7; count of bases not matched to a gene: 8. CDR1 and CDR2 from the germline V gene are GTSNPN and SVGIG (reference sequence). CDR3 protein: CAWSAGQGFAGYTF. Written as DNA, the CDR3 is TGTGCCTGGAGTGCAGGACAGGGTTTCGCTGGCTACACCTTC.

The chain carries TRBV27 and TRBJ1-4; 7 bases match TRBD1. Germline values: CDR1 MNHEY, CDR2 SMNVEV (reference sequence). The CDR3 consists of 15 residues. The trim removed 5 bases at V and 8 bases at J, leaving 11 bases unmatched. In DNA, the CDR3 is TGTGCCAGCAGTGATAATACAGGGGTGGGAGAAAAACTGTTTTTT. Amino acid sequence: CASSDNTGVGEKLFF.

A few counts support this clone. The genes are TRBV25-1 and TRBJ2-1; 11 nucleotides agree with TRBD1. From germline, CDR1 is MGHDK and CDR2 SYGVNS. The trim removed 1 base at V and 0 bases at J, leaving 2 bases unmatched. This CDR3 region has 17 residues. DNA for the CDR3: TGTGCCAGCAGTGAATTGGGGACAGGGGGCTCCTACAATGAGCAGTTCTTC. This sequence encodes CASSELGTGGSYNEQFF.